This T cell receptor (beta chain) was recorded in a study of T cells in Graves' hyperthyroidism and ophthalmopathy. The CDR3 totals 14 residues. V shed 5 bases and J shed 2 bases, with 12 bases lying between them. Germline V lookup: CDR1 MNHEY, CDR2 SMNVEV (reference sequence). Recently diagnosed hyperthyroidism of less than 2 months' duration affected patients aged 18 to 65. The source of the PBMCs was approximately 10 ml of fresh peripheral blood. Amplification yielded TCR beta CDR3 regions, with RNA transcripts as the source. TCR CDR3 regions were first amplified by RT-PCR with HTBI primers. TCRdb itself ran the multiplex PCR reads through MiXCR, one entry per CDR3 protein. The table lists 370,000 or so distinct CDR3 sequences, just under 25% of them singletons, with roughly 70% in the top ten.

Sequencing used blood. This receptor was obtained from a man aged 50 to 59 with Graves' hyperthyroidism. This chain connects TRBV27 to TRBJ1-2; no clear D. The CDR3 sequence is CASSAEGPNYGYTF. The CDR3 nucleotides read TGTGCCAGCAGTGCAGAAGGACCGAACTATGGCTACACCTTC.